The 20 T cell receptor beta chains in this list originate from one sample, sequenced in a study of T cells in Graves' hyperthyroidism and ophthalmopathy. Template material for amplifying TCR beta CDR3 regions consisted of RNA transcripts. Researchers ran a first-round RT-PCR on the TCR CDR3 using the HTBI primer set. Via MiXCR, TCRdb re-called the multiplex PCR reads, giving one row per CDR3 protein. The table lists about 270,000 distinct CDR3 sequences, approximately 16% of them singletons. Specimen: blood. These receptors all come from a woman between 50 and 59 years old with Graves' hyperthyroidism that later progressed to Graves' ophthalmopathy.

This clonotype has a count of ten or more. This chain joins TRBV11-2 and TRBJ2-7, with TRBD2 matching 7 bases. The CDR3 has 14 amino acids. V shed 6 bases, J shed 3 bases, and the junction held 8 bases outside the gene matches. Germline V gene data show CDR1 as SGHAT and CDR2 as FQNNGV. CDR3 amino acids: CASRSAGGSYEQYF. CDR3 sequence (DNA): TGTGCCAGCAGATCCGCTGGCGGGAGCTACGAGCAGTACTTC. Full variable domain (outside the CDR3, taken from reference TRBV11-2 and TRBJ2-7): EAGVAQSPRYKIIEKRQSVAFWCNPISGHATLYWYQQILGQGPKLLIQFQNNGVVDDSQLPKDRFSAERLKGVDSTLKIQPAKLEDSAVYLCASRSAGGSYEQYFGPGTRLTVT.

Turning to this clonotype: One end of the junction is discordant with germline, which a read error may explain. This chain joins TRBV19 and TRBJ1-5, with 9 bases aligning to TRBD1. Germline V gene sequence: CDR1 LNHDA, CDR2 SQIVND (reference sequence). There are 17 residues in the CDR3. The CDR3 sequence: CTSSGERQGVTDQPQHF. In DNA form, the CDR3 reads TGTACCAGTAGTGGGGAGAGACAGGGGGTTACGGATCAGCCCCAGCATTTT.

This clonotype was picked up one time. The junction and the germline gene differ at one end; a read error may be behind it. The CDR3 loop reads CSARRGTGEPFF. The CDR3 bases are TGCAGTGCTCGAAGGGGGACCGGGGAGCCGTTTTTT. The chain has TRBV20-1 and TRBJ2-2; TRBD1 might be the D (6 bases). The CDR3 totals 12 residues. Germline V gene data show CDR1 as DFQATT and CDR2 as SNEGSKA (reference sequence).

The V gene is TRBV2, the J gene TRBJ1-1; tentative D call: TRBD1 (6 bases). CDR1 and CDR2 (germline): SNHLY, FYNNEI. This CDR3 is built from 12 residues. V lost 5 bases and J lost 8, with 12 bases in between. The CDR3 DNA follows: TGTGCCAGCAGTTCCGGGACAAGAGAAGCTTTCTTT. Protein product: CASSSGTREAFF.

The chain couples TRBV28 to TRBJ2-1; 15 bases are shared with TRBD2. V shed 3 bases, J shed 9 bases, and the junction held 9 bases outside the gene matches. Germline V CDR1 and CDR2: MDHEN, SYDVKM. This CDR3 is built from 17 residues. CDR3 sequence reads: CASSFGLAGGQRGEQFF. DNA of the CDR3: TGTGCCAGCAGTTTCGGACTAGCGGGAGGGCAGCGGGGTGAGCAGTTCTTC.

CDR3 residues: CASSLGRASMNLFF. The CDR3 coding sequence is TGTGCCAGCAGCTTAGGACGGGCCAGTATGAATCTGTTTTTT. The rearrangement links TRBV7-2 to TRBJ1-4; D ambiguous. CDR3 size: 14 residues. With 1 base removed from V and 14 bases from J, the gap between germline ends came to 17 bases. Germline loops: CDR1 SGHTA, CDR2 FQGNSA.

This clonotype was observed at least ten times. The J gene is TRBJ2-5, the V gene TRBV28, with D perhaps TRBD2 (6 bases). Deletions cut 7 bases from V and 4 bases from J, with 16 bases between. Germline assignment: CDR1 MDHEN and CDR2 SYDVKM. The CDR3 is 14 residues long. The CDR3 sequence: CASTWRVGGETQYF. The CDR3 bases are TGTGCCAGCACCTGGCGGGTCGGGGGAGAGACCCAGTACTTC.

This clonotype has a count of ten or more. The chain is built from TRBV28 and TRBJ2-5; TRBD2 matches 11 bases. V trimming: 6 bases; J trimming: 1 base; junction bases outside the gene matches: 7. The CDR3 extends over 16 amino acids. The V gene's germline CDR1 is MDHEN and CDR2 SYDVKM. CDR3 amino acids: CASSRPLAGGQETQYF. The CDR3 DNA sequence: TGTGCCAGCAGCCGTCCCCTAGCGGGAGGCCAAGAGACCCAGTACTTC.

This clonotype has a count of ten or more. The chain combines TRBV3-1 with TRBJ2-2; either TRBD1 or TRBD2 may supply D (5 bases each). The CDR3 is 14 residues long. Trimming took 3 bases from V and 4 from J, leaving 9 bases between them. CDR1 and CDR2 (germline): LGHDT, YNNKEL (reference sequence). The CDR3: CASSHGTLTGELFF. CDR3 DNA sequence: TGTGCCAGCAGCCATGGGACGCTCACCGGGGAGCTGTTTTTT.

This clonotype was detected a few times. J is TRBJ2-5 and V is TRBV5-8, with TRBD1 matching 12 bases. Per germline, CDR1 SGHTS and CDR2 YDEGEE. The CDR3 covers 16 residues. Losses at the gene ends were 4 bases for V and 5 bases for J; bases not matched to a gene: 9. CDR3: CASSTGTGGAGETQYF. The CDR3 region has the DNA TGTGCCAGCAGCACCGGGACAGGGGGCGCAGGGGAGACCCAGTACTTC.

This chain connects TRBV28 to TRBJ2-6; TRBD1 matches 7 bases. Germline-derived CDR1 and CDR2 are MDHEN and SYDVKM. With V trimmed by 4 bases and J by 0 bases, 9 bases remained unmatched. The CDR3 length is 18 residues. This chain's CDR3 is CASSSAGTVASGANVLTF. CDR3 DNA: TGTGCCAGCAGTTCAGCCGGGACAGTAGCCTCTGGGGCCAACGTCCTGACTTTC.

This clonotype was recorded many times. The J gene is TRBJ2-1, the V gene TRBV7-8; TRBD2 is a possible D gene (6 bases). Per germline, CDR1 SGHVS and CDR2 FQNEAQ. The CDR3 covers 15 residues. V gave up 4 bases and J gave up 0 bases, with 10 bases separating them. The CDR3: CASSSSGRSYNEQFF. The DNA of the CDR3 is TGTGCCAGCAGCTCCAGCGGGCGCTCCTACAATGAGCAGTTCTTC.

Regarding this clonotype: A much larger clone is a single base away; this may be a read error. In DNA, the CDR3 is TGTGCCAGCAGTGTACAGAGCTACGAGCAGTACTTC. This codes for CASSVQSYEQYF. The chain is built from TRBV2 and TRBJ2-7; D gene ambiguous. This CDR3 spans 12 amino acids. V was shortened by 4 bases and J by 3 bases, with 7 bases between the two germline ends. CDR1 SNHLY and CDR2 FYNNEI come from the germline V gene.

This clonotype was detected ten times or more. The V gene is TRBV20-1, the J gene TRBJ2-1, with D hard to call. Germline CDR1 reads DFQATT; CDR2 reads SNEGSKA (reference sequence). Trimming pared 3 bases from V and 1 base from J, leaving 10 bases between. The CDR3 length is 14 residues. Written as DNA, the CDR3 is TGCAGTGCTAGTCCCGCTGGTTCCTACAATGAGCAGTTCTTC. Protein: CSASPAGSYNEQFF.

There are a few counts of this clonotype. This sequence joins TRBV2 and TRBJ1-2; D not resolved. CDR3 length: 14 amino acids. V was clipped by 7 bases and J by 4 bases, with 16 bases between them. Germline assignment: CDR1 SNHLY and CDR2 FYNNEI. CDR3 in amino acids: CASTSAQGTYGYTF. CDR3 in DNA: TGTGCCAGCACCTCTGCCCAAGGAACCTATGGCTACACCTTC.

This clonotype was counted many times. The chain links TRBV20-1 to TRBJ2-4; perhaps TRBD1 as D (5 bases). CDR1 is DFQATT, CDR2 SNEGSKA, per germline (reference sequence). Trimming stripped 5 bases from V and 0 bases from J, with 14 bases between. The CDR3 runs 15 residues. CDR3 bases: TGCAGTGCTGAACAGGCCGGCGGAGCCAAAAACATTCAGTACTTC. Residues: CSAEQAGGAKNIQYF.

This clonotype was seen many times. This chain links TRBV29-1 with TRBJ2-5; no clear D gene. The V gene's germline CDR1 is SQVTM and CDR2 ANQGSEA. V was trimmed by 8 bases and J by 2 bases, leaving 12 bases between them. The CDR3 runs to 12 residues. The CDR3 bases are TGCAGCACCACCGAAAATCAAGAGACCCAGTACTTC. The encoded protein is CSTTENQETQYF.

This clonotype was found a few times. The J gene is TRBJ2-2, the V gene TRBV28, with a possible D match to TRBD1 (6 bases). Trimming pared 5 bases from V and 2 bases from J, leaving 15 bases between. The CDR3 is 16 residues long. Per the germline V gene, CDR1 is MDHEN and CDR2 is SYDVKM. This CDR3 reads CASSTPDGTNTGELFF. CDR3 nucleotide sequence: TGTGCCAGCAGTACCCCGGACGGGACAAACACCGGGGAGCTGTTTTTT.

This clonotype was detected ten times or more. The chain is built from TRBV5-1 and TRBJ2-7, with unresolved D. The CDR3 totals 15 residues. V was clipped by 4 bases and J by 5 bases, with 19 bases between them. Germline V gives CDR1 SGHRS, CDR2 YFSETQ. In DNA, the CDR3 is TGCGCCAGCAGCCCAATATCAGCGACGAGTAACGAGCAGTACTTC. Residues: CASSPISATSNEQYF.

This clonotype came up many times. The rearrangement links TRBV20-1 to TRBJ2-1; TRBD1 agrees at 7 bases. The length of the CDR3 is 11 residues. Germline CDR1 is DFQATT and CDR2 is SNEGSKA (reference sequence). The chain's CDR3 is CSRQGYNEQFF. CDR3 in DNA: TGCTCCCGACAGGGCTACAATGAGCAGTTCTTC.